The T cell receptor beta chain under discussion was sequenced for a study of blood T cell repertoires in COVID-19. Germline V gene lookup returns CDR1 MGHRA and CDR2 YSYEKL. V was trimmed by 6 bases and J by 3 bases, leaving 17 bases between them. The CDR3 consists of 16 residues. Clones were sequenced by immunoSEQ multiplex PCR, and TCRdb holds only the in-frame ones, with some missing. This table has about 130,000 clones, about four fifths appearing once. This chain uses TRBV4-1 with TRBJ2-2, with D hard to call. Sequencing was carried out using peripheral blood. The receptor comes from a woman of 80 years or more with acute or convalescent COVID-19. CDR3 coding DNA: TGCGCCAGCAGACCACGAGTCGGGTCCCACACCGGGGAGCTGTTTTTT. Translation gives CASRPRVGSHTGELFF.